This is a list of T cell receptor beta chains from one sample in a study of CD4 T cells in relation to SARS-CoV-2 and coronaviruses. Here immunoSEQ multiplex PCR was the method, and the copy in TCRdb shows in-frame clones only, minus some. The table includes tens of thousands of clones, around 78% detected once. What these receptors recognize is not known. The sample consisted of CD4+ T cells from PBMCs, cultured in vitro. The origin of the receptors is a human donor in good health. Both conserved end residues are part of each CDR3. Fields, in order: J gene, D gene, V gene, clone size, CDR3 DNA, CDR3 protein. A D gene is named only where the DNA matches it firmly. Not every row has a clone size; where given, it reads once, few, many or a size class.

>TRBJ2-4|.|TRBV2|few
TGTGCCAGCAGTGTGAAGTACCTAGCCAAAAACATTCAGTACTTC
CASSVKYLAKNIQYF
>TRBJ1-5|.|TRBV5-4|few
TGTGCCAGCATCGACCAGGCCCAGAGCAATCAGCCCCAGCATTTT
CASIDQAQSNQPQHF
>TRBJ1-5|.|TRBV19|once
TGTGCCAGTACACCGGGCCCCGTCGTGGATCAGCCCCAGCATTTT
CASTPGPVVDQPQHF
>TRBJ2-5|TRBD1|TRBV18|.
TGTGCCAGCTCACCCCCAGTCCTACAGACAGGGAAAGAGACCCAGTACTTC
CASSPPVLQTGKETQYF
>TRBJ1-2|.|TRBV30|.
TGTGCCTGGATAACCAAGGGATACTATGGCTACACCTTC
CAWITKGYYGYTF
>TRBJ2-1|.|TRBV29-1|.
TGCAGCGGGAGGACAGGGAGGGACAATGAGCAGTTCTTC
CSGRTGRDNEQFF
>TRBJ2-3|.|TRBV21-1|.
TGTGCCAGTGTGAAGACCTTTACAGATACGCAGTATTTT
CASVKTFTDTQYF
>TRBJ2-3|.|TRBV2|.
TGTGCCAGCAGTCTCCAGGGGAGGGAAGGCACAGATACGCAGTATTTT
CASSLQGREGTDTQYF
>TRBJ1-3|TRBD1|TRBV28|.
TGTGCCAGCAGCCTGCGCCAGGGGGTCACATATTTT
CASSLRQGVTYF
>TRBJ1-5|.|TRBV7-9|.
TGTGCCAGCAGCTTAAGCGGCACAGTCCGTAATCAGCCCCAGCATTTT
CASSLSGTVRNQPQHF
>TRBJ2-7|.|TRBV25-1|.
TGTGCCAGCAGTGAGAAGGGTCATTTCTACGAGCAGTACTTC
CASSEKGHFYEQYF
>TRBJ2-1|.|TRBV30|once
TGTGCCTGGGTTCCGGGGGTACTAACCTACAATGAGCAGTTCTTC
CAWVPGVLTYNEQFF
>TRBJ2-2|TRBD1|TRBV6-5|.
TGTGCCAGCATAGCGACAGGGTTCACCGGGGAGCTGTTTTTT
CASIATGFTGELFF
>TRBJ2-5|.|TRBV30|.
TGTGCCTGGAGTGTCGGTCTAGCGCCTTTAGAGACCCAGTACTTC
CAWSVGLAPLETQYF
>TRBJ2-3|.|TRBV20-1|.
TGCAGTGCGGTGACCGAAGATACGCAGTATTTT
CSAVTEDTQYF
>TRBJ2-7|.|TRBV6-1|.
TGTGCCAGCAGGGAAGGGATAGGGGATTCCGAGCAGTACTTC
CASREGIGDSEQYF
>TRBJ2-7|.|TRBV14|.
TGTGCCAGCAGCTTTGGGTCCCTAAGCTACGAGCAGTACTTC
CASSFGSLSYEQYF
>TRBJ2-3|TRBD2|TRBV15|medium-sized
TGTGCCACCAGCAGTGGGACTAGCGGGAGTGTCACGCAGTATTTT
CATSSGTSGSVTQYF
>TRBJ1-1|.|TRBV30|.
TGTGCCTGGAGTGTAATCCTCGGACACGCGAACACTGAAGCTTTCTTT
CAWSVILGHANTEAFF
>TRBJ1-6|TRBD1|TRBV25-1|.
TGTGCCAGCAGTGAGGACAGGGGGAATTCACCCCTCCACTTT
CASSEDRGNSPLHF
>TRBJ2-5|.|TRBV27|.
TGTGCCAGCACCCAAGGAGCGGGCCTCCAAGAGACCCAGTACTTC
CASTQGAGLQETQYF
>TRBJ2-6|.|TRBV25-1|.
TGTGCCAGCACCCCCCCCTCCGGGGCCAACGTCCTGACTTTC
CASTPPSGANVLTF
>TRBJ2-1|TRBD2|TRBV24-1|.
TGTGCCACCAGTCTCGGGACTAGCGTAACTTACAATGAGCAGTTCTTC
CATSLGTSVTYNEQFF
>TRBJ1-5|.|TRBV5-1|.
TGCGCCAGCAGCTTGGGGCCCGGGGCCCAGCTGCCCCAGCATTTT
CASSLGPGAQLPQHF
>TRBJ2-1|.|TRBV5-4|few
TGTGCCAGCAGCCTCCTCGACAGCTACAATGAGCAGTTCTTC
CASSLLDSYNEQFF
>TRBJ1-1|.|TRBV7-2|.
TGTGCCAGCAGCTTAGTTGTGGGGATGAACACTGAAGCTTTCTTT
CASSLVVGMNTEAFF
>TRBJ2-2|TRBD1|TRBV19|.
TGTGCCAGTAGTACACAGGGGGGTACCGGGGAGCTGTTTTTT
CASSTQGGTGELFF
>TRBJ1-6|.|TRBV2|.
TGTGCCAGCAGTTGGTCGGACAATTCACCCCTCCACTTT
CASSWSDNSPLHF
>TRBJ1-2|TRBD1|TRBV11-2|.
TGTGCCAGCAGCCCTCCGGACAGGCCAAGGGGCTACACCTTC
CASSPPDRPRGYTF
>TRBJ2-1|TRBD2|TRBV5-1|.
TGCGCCAGCAGCTACGCCCCTATTATGCGGGAGGTTTCCTACAATGAGCAGTTCTTC
CASSYAPIMREVSYNEQFF
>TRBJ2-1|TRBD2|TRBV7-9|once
TGTGCCAGCAGCTTAGTTGGTGGACTAGCGACCAATGAGCAGTTCTTC
CASSLVGGLATNEQFF
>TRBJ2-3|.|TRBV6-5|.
TGTGCCAGCAGTTTTGAGTCGGGGAATGCAGATACGCAGTATTTT
CASSFESGNADTQYF
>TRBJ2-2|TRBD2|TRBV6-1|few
TGTGCCAGCAGTGCACTAGCGGGAGGTTCGTCGAACACCGGGGAGCTGTTTTTT
CASSALAGGSSNTGELFF
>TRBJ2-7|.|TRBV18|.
TGTGCCAGCTCACCCTCCACTAGCACCGAGCAGTACTTC
CASSPSTSTEQYF
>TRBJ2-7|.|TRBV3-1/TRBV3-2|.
TGTGCCAGCAGCCAGAGTAGCTACGAGCAGTACTTC
CASSQSSYEQYF
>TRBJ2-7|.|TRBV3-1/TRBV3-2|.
TGTGCCAGCAGCCGCTCCTACGAGCAGTACTTC
CASSRSYEQYF
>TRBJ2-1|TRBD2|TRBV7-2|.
TGTGCCAGCAGCTTAGTTGCGGGAGAGGCGAATGAGCAGTTCTTC
CASSLVAGEANEQFF
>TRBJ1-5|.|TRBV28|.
TGTGCCAGCAGTTCAGTACGGAGCAATCAGCCCCAGCATTTT
CASSSVRSNQPQHF
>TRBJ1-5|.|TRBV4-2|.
TGTGCCAGCAGCCAAGATTACGTTAGCAATCAGCCCCAGCATTTT
CASSQDYVSNQPQHF
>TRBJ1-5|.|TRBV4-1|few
TGCGCCAGCAGCCACATCGGACAGAATAGCAATCAGCCCCAGCATTTT
CASSHIGQNSNQPQHF
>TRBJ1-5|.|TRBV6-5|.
TGTGCCAGCTTGGTGGGGAACGGTCAGCCCCAGCATTTT
CASLVGNGQPQHF
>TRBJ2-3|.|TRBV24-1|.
TGTGCCACCAGTGATGGGCACACAGATACGCAGTATTTT
CATSDGHTDTQYF
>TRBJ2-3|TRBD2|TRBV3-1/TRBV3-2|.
TGTGCCAGCAGCCCGCAGGGAAATAGCGGGAGGAGGACGCAGTATTTT
CASSPQGNSGRRTQYF